The text below deals with one T cell receptor (beta chain). The data are from a study of blood T cell repertoires in COVID-19. As for the study in general: Samples of COVID-19 (acute and convalescent) were obtained from the United States, Italy and Spain. The cDNA or gDNA used as material had been derived from T cells, B-cell-depleted T cells, or PBMCs.

The CDR3 runs to 16 residues. Germline V lookup: CDR1 GTSNPN, CDR2 SVGIG (reference sequence). V was pared by 3 bases and J by 2 bases, with 9 bases of the junction left unmatched. As handled by the study authors: Amplification of reference gene primers was used by the study to estimate nucleated cell counts. Only in-frame clones appear in the TCRdb table, and some are missing; sequencing was by immunoSEQ multiplex PCR. V, J and clone size were drawn from that table, and D and trimming were deduced from the DNA. Of some 200,000 clones detected, about 75% appear once; the ten largest clones hold approximately 26%.

The sequence came from a woman aged 70-85 years with acute or convalescent COVID-19. The V call is TRBV30, the J call TRBJ1-3; TRBD1 agrees at 8 bases. The sample consisted of peripheral blood. CDR3 loop: CAWRLGQGKTGNTIYF. CDR3 bases: TGTGCCTGGAGGCTCGGACAGGGAAAAACTGGAAACACCATATATTTT.